These 28 T cell receptor beta chains came from one sample sequenced in a study of cytomegalovirus exposure and HLA in healthy donors (TCRdb year 2017). Receptor libraries were prepared by the immunoSEQ multiplex PCR assay. For the multiplex PCR, a mixture combining 60 forward primers for TCR Vbeta segments and 13 reverse primers for TCR Jbeta segments was used. This is the immuneACCESS table as TCRdb keeps it, with only in-frame sequences that have V and J called. A part of the clones is gone; compared with another copy, unresolved V genes explain less than half, and the rest is unexplained. Recorded for this sample are over 150,000 clones; 74% of them occurred a single time. 3% to 3.5% of the sample rests with the top ten. Sequenced: PBMCs. Receptors originate from a woman under 40 in good health and CMV-seropositive.

The chain employs TRBV6-5 and TRBJ2-7, with 13 bases fitting TRBD2. J was trimmed by 2 bases and V by 7 bases; bases with no gene match: 2. This CDR3 is built from 14 residues. Per germline, CDR1 MNHEY and CDR2 SVGAGI. The CDR3 DNA reads as TGTGCCAGCAAGACTAGCGGGGGGACCTACGAGCAGTACTTC. It is translated as CASKTSGGTYEQYF.

J is TRBJ1-1 and V is TRBV28, with D unresolved. CDR3 length equals 15 residues. V was pared by 6 bases and J by 5 bases, with 19 bases between. Germline assignment: CDR1 MDHEN and CDR2 SYDVKM. CDR3 region: CASRVADVVSTEAFF. In nucleotides, the CDR3 is TGTGCCAGCAGAGTGGCAGATGTGGTCTCGACTGAAGCTTTCTTT. Variable domain in full (rest from reference TRBV28 and TRBJ1-1): DVKVTQSSRYLVKRTGEKVFLECVQDMDHENMFWYRQDPGLGLRLIYFSYDVKMKEKGDIPEGYSVSREKKERFSLILESASTNQTSMYLCASRVADVVSTEAFFGQGTRLTVV.

The V call is TRBV5-1, the J call TRBJ2-7, with 12 bases identical to TRBD2. With V trimmed by 1 base and J by 5 bases, 1 base remained unmatched. From germline, CDR1 is SGHRS and CDR2 YFSETQ. This CDR3 is 14 amino acids long. CDR3 in amino acids: CASSLTSGRNEQYF. DNA for the CDR3: TGCGCCAGCAGCTTGACTAGCGGGAGGAACGAGCAGTACTTC.

This rearrangement joins TRBV28 to TRBJ2-2; D gene unclear. The CDR3 is 13 residues long. The V and J ends lost 3 bases and 10 bases respectively, with 12 bases between them. Germline V gene sequence: CDR1 MDHEN, CDR2 SYDVKM. This CDR3 reads CASSFTAREELFF. CDR3 coding DNA: TGTGCCAGCAGTTTCACTGCCCGTGAGGAGCTGTTTTTT. Drawing the rest from reference TRBV28 and TRBJ2-2, the complete variable domain is DVKVTQSSRYLVKRTGEKVFLECVQDMDHENMFWYRQDPGLGLRLIYFSYDVKMKEKGDIPEGYSVSREKKERFSLILESASTNQTSMYLCASSFTAREELFFGEGSRLTVL.

The V call is TRBV19, the J call TRBJ2-1; unclear D gene. The germline CDR1 and CDR2 sequences are LNHDA and SQIVND (reference sequence). The CDR3 is 16 amino acids. V lost 1 base and J lost 2, with 12 bases in between. In DNA form, the CDR3 reads TGTGCCAGTAGTATAGCGGAGATGCCCCCCTACAATGAGCAGTTCTTC. It codes for CASSIAEMPPYNEQFF.

The chain's CDR3 is CARSLARYEQYF. The DNA for the CDR3 is TGTGCCAGAAGCTTGGCGCGCTACGAGCAGTACTTC. This chain connects TRBV5-3 to TRBJ2-7; D uncertain. TRBV5-3 counts as an open reading frame of uncertain function. V lost 0 bases, J lost 3 bases, and 4 bases lay in between. The CDR3 has 12 residues.

V gene TRBV27 combines with J gene TRBJ2-2; maybe TRBD1 (6 bases). The CDR3 loop spans 18 amino acids. Germline V gives CDR1 MNHEY, CDR2 SMNVEV (reference sequence). Trimming pared 8 bases from V and 1 base from J, leaving 23 bases between. This chain's CDR3 is CASQVGRGLVRNTGELFF. The CDR3 DNA reads TGTGCCAGCCAAGTAGGCAGGGGTCTAGTGAGGAACACCGGGGAGCTGTTTTTT.

This rearrangement joins TRBV4-1 to TRBJ2-3, with 7 bases fitting TRBD2. This CDR3 has 15 residues. CDR1 MGHRA and CDR2 YSYEKL come from the germline V gene. V lost 0 bases and J lost 7; bases outside the gene matches: 7. CDR3 nucleotide sequence: TGCGCCAGCAGCCAAGAGGGTGACGGGAGGTATACGCAGTATTTT. Protein sequence: CASSQEGDGRYTQYF.

This clone appeared a few times. The chain joins TRBV4-1 to TRBJ2-5, with D hard to call. Deletions cut 1 base from V and 4 bases from J, with 16 bases between. Germline CDR1 MGHRA, CDR2 YSYEKL. CDR3 length equals 16 residues. CDR3 DNA: TGCGCCAGCAGCCAAGTGCACTTGAATGGTGGAGAGACCCAGTACTTC. The encoded protein is CASSQVHLNGGETQYF.

This clone occurred a few times. The rearrangement joins TRBV2 to TRBJ2-3, with D possibly being TRBD2 (6 bases). CDR3 length equals 15 residues. Trimming removed 2 bases at V and 3 bases at J, with 12 bases between. Germline V lookup: CDR1 SNHLY, CDR2 FYNNEI. CDR3 nucleotide sequence: TGTGCCAGCAGTGAAACAGCGGGCCAAACAGATACGCAGTATTTT. Amino acid sequence: CASSETAGQTDTQYF.

The rearrangement uses TRBV5-4 and TRBJ2-2, with TRBD2 matching over 9 bases. With V trimmed by 0 bases and J by 4 bases, 4 bases remained unmatched. The CDR3 extends over 16 amino acids. Germline assignment: CDR1 SGHNT and CDR2 YYREEE (reference sequence). DNA of the CDR3: TGTGCCAGCAGCTTGGGGGTAGCGGGAGTCACCGGGGAGCTGTTTTTT. Translation gives CASSLGVAGVTGELFF.

The chain is built from TRBV6-5 and TRBJ1-3, with a tentative D call TRBD1 (5 bases). Deletions cut 0 bases from V and 4 bases from J, with 7 bases between. This CDR3 comprises 14 residues. The V gene's germline CDR1 is MNHEY and CDR2 SVGAGI. The CDR3 here is CASSYSRQGNTIYF. The CDR3 DNA reads as TGTGCCAGCAGTTACTCCCGACAGGGAAACACCATATATTTT.

The chain links TRBV29-1 to TRBJ1-1; D gene uncertain. The V and J ends lost 4 bases and 8 bases respectively, with 11 bases between them. The CDR3 extends over 11 amino acids. In germline, CDR1 is SQVTM, CDR2 ANQGSEA. In nucleotides, the CDR3 is TGCAGCGTTGTCAGCGTGGCCGAAGCTTTCTTT. Amino acids: CSVVSVAEAFF.

This clone has more than one count but fewer than ten. The chain couples TRBV6-1 to TRBJ1-1; 9 bases fit TRBD1. Germline CDR1 MNHNS, CDR2 SASEGT. The CDR3 consists of 15 residues. J gave up 3 bases and V 4 bases, and 6 bases lay outside the gene matches. In DNA, the CDR3 is TGTGCCAGCAGTGCCTTGGGACAGGGAGACACTGAAGCTTTCTTT. Translated: CASSALGQGDTEAFF.

The chain joins TRBV10-1 to TRBJ1-3; 7 bases align to TRBD1. Germline V gene lookup returns CDR1 WNHNN and CDR2 SYGVQD (reference sequence). The J segment lost 2 bases and the V segment lost 3 bases, leaving 4 bases of the junction unmatched. CDR3 length: 15 amino acids. CDR3 nucleotide sequence: TGCGCCAGCAGTGACTACAGGGGACCTGGAAACACCATATATTTT. Translating gives CASSDYRGPGNTIYF.

The V and J genes are TRBV27 and TRBJ2-7; D possibly corresponds to TRBD2 (5 bases). This CDR3 is 12 amino acids long. Trimming shortened V by 6 bases and J by 6 bases, and 12 bases separated the two germline ends. The germline V gene encodes CDR1 MNHEY and CDR2 SMNVEV (reference sequence). The CDR3 nucleotides read TGTGCCAGCAGACTACTCGGAGGCGAGCAGTACTTC. This encodes CASRLLGGEQYF.

The J gene is TRBJ2-2, the V gene TRBV5-1, with 14 bases aligning to TRBD2. CDR3 length: 18 amino acids. Germline assignment: CDR1 SGHRS and CDR2 YFSETQ. J was trimmed by 0 bases and V by 3 bases; bases with no gene match: 4. This CDR3 is CASSSGLAGATNTGELFF. The CDR3 DNA reads TGCGCCAGCAGCTCGGGACTAGCGGGAGCCACGAACACCGGGGAGCTGTTTTTT.

This clone was picked up one time. The gene calls are TRBV9 and TRBJ2-3; 9 nucleotides agree with TRBD2. Germline V gene sequence: CDR1 SGDLS, CDR2 YYNGEE. The J segment lost 3 bases and the V segment lost 0 bases, leaving 5 bases of the junction unmatched. There are 16 residues in the CDR3. CDR3 region: CASSVVAGAGTDTQYF. The CDR3 coding sequence is TGTGCCAGCAGCGTAGTAGCGGGAGCGGGTACAGATACGCAGTATTTT.

The gene calls are TRBV11-2 and TRBJ2-5; TRBD2 is a possible D gene (5 bases). V gave up 0 bases and J gave up 5 bases, with 13 bases separating them. The germline CDR1 and CDR2 sequences are SGHAT and FQNNGV. The CDR3 spans 15 residues. CDR3 nucleotide sequence: TGTGCCAGCAGCTTAGAACCGGCCTCGGGGGAGACCCAGTACTTC. This gives the protein CASSLEPASGETQYF.

CDR3 loop: CASSLYPTGAYEQYF. In DNA, the CDR3 is TGTGCCAGCAGTTTATACCCAACCGGGGCCTACGAGCAGTACTTC. V and J are TRBV27 and TRBJ2-7, with a tentative D call TRBD2 (5 bases). V gave up 1 base and J gave up 2 bases, with 12 bases separating them. CDR1 MNHEY and CDR2 SMNVEV come from the germline V gene (reference sequence). The length of the CDR3 is 15 residues.

The chain employs TRBV6-1 and TRBJ2-6; a weak D match, TRBD2 (7 bases). The CDR3 has 19 residues. Per germline, CDR1 MNHNS and CDR2 SASEGT. Trimming cost V 1 base and J 2 bases, with 18 bases left between them. CDR3 residues: CASSEGWGGAGTGANVLTF. CDR3 DNA: TGTGCCAGCAGTGAAGGGTGGGGGGGGGCAGGGACTGGGGCCAACGTCCTGACTTTC.

CDR3 sequence: CASSSGQLTDTQYF. The DNA of the CDR3 is TGTGCCAGCAGTTCGGGACAACTCACAGATACGCAGTATTTT. The chain combines TRBV27 with TRBJ2-3, with TRBD1 as a possible D gene (6 bases). Trimming pared 4 bases from V and 2 bases from J, leaving 10 bases between. Germline V gives CDR1 MNHEY, CDR2 SMNVEV (reference sequence). CDR3 length equals 14 residues.

V gene TRBV6-1 combines with J gene TRBJ1-1, with TRBD1 as a possible D gene (5 bases). V gave up 6 bases and J gave up 3 bases, with 14 bases separating them. This CDR3 has 14 residues. Germline loops: CDR1 MNHNS, CDR2 SASEGT. For the CDR3, the DNA is TGTGCCAGCAGCCGGGACGGGACTTACACTGAAGCTTTCTTT. It encodes CASSRDGTYTEAFF.

The chain couples TRBV28 to TRBJ2-7; 9 bases line up with TRBD1. V dropped 7 bases and J dropped 5; count of bases not matched to a gene: 9. Germline values: CDR1 MDHEN, CDR2 SYDVKM. The CDR3 consists of 14 residues. The CDR3 region is CASKETGGLDEQYF. CDR3 DNA sequence: TGTGCCAGCAAAGAGACAGGGGGTCTGGACGAGCAGTACTTC.

In the case of this clone: Other DNA sequences in this specimen translate into the identical CDR3. V is TRBV7-2 and J is TRBJ1-5; D perhaps matches TRBD1 (6 bases). This CDR3 is built from 14 residues. CDR1 and CDR2 (germline): SGHTA, FQGNSA. Trimming cost V 5 bases and J 6 bases, with 14 bases left between them. As DNA, the CDR3 is TGTGCCAGCAGCCTCACGACAGGAGGTCAGCCCCAGCATTTT. Protein sequence: CASSLTTGGQPQHF.

The gene calls are TRBV5-1 and TRBJ1-5; tentatively, D is TRBD1 (6 bases). The ends were cut back, 4 bases at V and 0 bases at J, with 14 bases in the middle. CDR3 size: 16 residues. Germline lookup yields CDR1 SGHRS and CDR2 YFSETQ. The CDR3 sequence: CASSPNGGASNQPQHF. The CDR3, as DNA: TGCGCCAGCAGCCCCAATGGGGGGGCTAGCAATCAGCCCCAGCATTTT.

The chain is built from TRBV7-2 and TRBJ2-2; 9 positions match TRBD2. Trimming cost V 1 base and J 4 bases; bases outside gene matches: 7. CDR3 length equals 17 residues. Germline CDR1 reads SGHTA; CDR2 reads FQGNSA. CDR3 region: CASSLDSASGTTGELFF. CDR3 DNA sequence: TGTGCCAGCAGCTTAGACTCCGCTAGCGGGACCACCGGGGAGCTGTTTTTT. Full variable domain (rest looked up from reference TRBV7-2 and TRBJ2-2): GAGVSQSPSNKVTEKGKDVELRCDPISGHTALYWYRQSLGQGLEFLIYFQGNSAPDKSGLPSDRFSAERTGGSVSTLTIQRTQQEDSAVYLCASSLDSASGTTGELFFGEGSRLTVL.

This clone appeared a single time. This sequence joins TRBV7-2 and TRBJ2-3; maybe TRBD2 (5 bases). Deletions cut 5 bases from V and 6 bases from J, with 24 bases between. Germline CDR1 is SGHTA and CDR2 is FQGNSA. The CDR3 is 17 residues long. CDR3 bases: TGTGCCAGCAGCCCTAGCCCCCCTTCTAGTTTGTGGGATACGCAGTATTTT. Amino acids: CASSPSPPSSLWDTQYF.